This T cell receptor (beta chain) was sequenced during a study of coeliac disease. Regarding the study as a whole: Few TRB amino acid sequences were shared between samples; most were unique. Intraepithelial and lamina propria fractions were not highly pure.

For this clone: Its antigen remains unknown.

Measured with immunoSEQ multiplex PCR; TCRdb has only the in-frame clones, and not every one. In the table there are approximately 3,800 clones, roughly 64% of which are singletons. The sequence came from a woman in her twenties or thirties without celiac disease. Material: lymphocytes from the gut lamina propria.

The CDR3 sequence: CATSWGGGYTF. CDR3 DNA: TGTGCCACCTCGTGGGGGGGCGGCTACACCTTC. This chain joins TRBV28 and TRBJ1-2; D is possibly TRBD1 (6 bases). The germline V gene has CDR1 MDHEN and CDR2 SYDVKM. V was pared by 10 bases and J by 8 bases, with 14 bases between. The CDR3 has 11 amino acids.